This T cell receptor beta chain originates from a study of response to subunit inactivated influenza vaccine (dated by TCRdb to 2016 to 2019). The study in broad terms: To follow how T cells responded to a trivalent subunit inactivated influenza vaccine, the researchers relied on deep quantitative profiling of the T cell receptor repertoire.

This clonotype was detected many times. The clone's antigen remains unknown. It has no much larger one-base neighbor in the sample; base qualities were not kept. Trimming accounts for 2 bases at V and 2 bases at J, while the number of junction bases matched to no gene is 17. Based on the germline V gene, the CDR1 and CDR2 sequences are SQVTM and ANQGSEA. The CDR3 runs 20 amino acids, cysteine and phenylalanine included. The read is trimmed to its CDR3 DNA, 60 bases read in frame from base 1. Overall study results and their limits: According to the authors, only a limited number of new T cells may be recruited by each seasonal influenza vaccination.

The receptor library was made with RT-PCR. Sequencing took place on an Illumina HiSeq 2500. TCRdb reprocessing: public reads trimmed at Q25 with fastp, clones called with MiXCR, in-frame beta chains kept. Merged by CDR3 protein, the rows form single entries marked with the most common genes and DNA. This sample holds 590,000 or so distinct CDR3 sequences; 11% to 15% were observed only once. The ten biggest clones cover 7.5% to 8% of the sample. The chain uses TRBV29-1 and TRBJ2-6, and TRBD1 matches 8 of the central bases. Sequenced material: PBMCs from blood, taken 14 to 15 days before vaccination. The receptor comes from a man aged 50-60 years who received an inactivated influenza vaccine. Donor details come from another sample of the same person, matched by shared clones. The CDR3 loop reads CSVELWPGGDSGPGANVLTF. Read as DNA, the sequence is TGCAGCGTTGAATTATGGCCAGGGGGCGATAGCGGCCCTGGGGCCAACGTCCTGACTTTC.